This T cell receptor (beta chain) was recorded in a study of Graves' ophthalmopathy and Graves' hyperthyroidism. PBMCs had their origin in fresh peripheral blood (roughly 9.3 ml). Amplification of TCR beta CDR3 regions used RNA transcripts. RT-PCR in the first round used HTBI primers; a second-round multiplex PCR followed. TCRdb re-called the multiplex PCR reads with MiXCR, one entry per CDR3 protein. The sample holds 200,000 to 250,000 distinct CDR3 sequences, approximately 21% seen once. The origin of this receptor is a woman in her forties or fifties with Graves' ophthalmopathy. Sample: peripheral blood.

In DNA form, the CDR3 reads TGCGCCAGCAGCCAAGGCCTCGGGACAGCTAATTCACCCCTCCACTTT. This sequence encodes CASSQGLGTANSPLHF. The chain employs TRBV4-1 and TRBJ1-6, with 7 bases that match TRBD1. The CDR3 loop spans 16 amino acids. The germline CDR1 and CDR2 sequences are MGHRA and YSYEKL. With V trimmed by 1 base and J by 6 bases, 6 bases remained unmatched.